This TCR beta chain comes out of a study of cytomegalovirus exposure and HLA in healthy donors. Turning to this clone: The antigen is undetermined.

J gave up 6 bases and V 4 bases, and 14 bases lay outside the gene matches. The CDR3 runs to 16 residues. Per germline, CDR1 MDHEN and CDR2 SYDVKM. Study observations and caveats: The authors confirmed in vitro that a few CMV-associated chains were specific for CMV antigens. Presence/absence analyses assumed roughly uniform sequencing depth across donors, which may not hold.

This PCR relied on a set of 60 Vbeta primers and 13 Jbeta primers. Libraries were prepared by immunoSEQ multiplex PCR; TCRdb keeps only in-frame clonotypes and omits some of them. The table lists some 130,000 clones, 75% to 80% of them singletons. The source is a woman aged 55-70 years in good health and CMV-seronegative. Source material: PBMCs. This rearrangement joins TRBV28 to TRBJ1-1, with TRBD1 matching over 7 bases. CDR3 bases: TGTGCCAGCAGTTACCCAGGGGGGCGGGGGGTGTCTGAAGCTTTCTTT. It is translated as CASSYPGGRGVSEAFF. The entire variable domain, with the rest obtained from reference TRBV28 and TRBJ1-1, is as follows: DVKVTQSSRYLVKRTGEKVFLECVQDMDHENMFWYRQDPGLGLRLIYFSYDVKMKEKGDIPEGYSVSREKKERFSLILESASTNQTSMYLCASSYPGGRGVSEAFFGQGTRLTVV.